This entry describes one TCR beta chain. It was with random hexamers that about 0.45 to 1 ug RNA was reverse transcribed. It was immunoSEQ multiplex PCR that amplified TCR beta CDR3 across 54 Vbeta and 13 Jbeta. TCRdb reprocessed the immunoSEQ multiplex PCR reads via MiXCR and lists one record per CDR3 protein. The data show 95,000 to 150,000 distinct CDR3 sequences, roughly 95% seen once. Diagnostic criteria for definite or probable disease, in their recently defined form, were met by the patients with Susac syndrome. FACS was used to enrich TEMRA cells, whereas the CD8+ and CD4+ T cells were obtained by negative isolation. The V and J ends lost 3 bases and 0 bases, in that order; junction bases with no gene match: 3. Germline CDR1 reads SNHLY; CDR2 reads FYNNEI. The CDR3 length is 15 residues. This sample was included in a study of CD8 T cells in Susac syndrome. In the study overall: Patients with Susac syndrome were therapy-naive, treated with corticosteroids, or treated with intravenous immunoglobulin alone when blood was collected.

The TCR comes from a human donor with Susac syndrome. Sample: CD4+ T cells from PBMCs. The rearrangement links TRBV2 to TRBJ2-3; TRBD1 aligns across 7 bases. The CDR3 sequence: CASSDRTGSTDTQYF. For the CDR3, the DNA is TGTGCCAGCAGTGACCGGACAGGTAGCACAGATACGCAGTATTTT.